This T cell receptor (beta chain) was obtained from a study of breast tumors, draining lymph nodes, adjacent tissues. Study-wide points: Compared with lymph nodes, tumors were less diverse; compared with nontumor tissue, more. Compared with basal-like, luminal-like tumors shared significantly more repertoire with nontumor tissue.

This CDR3 spans 12 amino acids. Trimming stripped 5 bases from V and 6 bases from J, with 8 bases between. Germline lookup yields CDR1 SGHVS and CDR2 FQNEAQ. Axillary draining lymph nodes of breast cancer patients supplied the node samples. TCRdb independently ran MiXCR on the multiplex PCR reads; one entry per CDR3 protein. The sample lists around 300,000 distinct CDR3 sequences; about 33% were seen once. In this sample, this clonotype turned up many times. Its matching antigen is unknown. The chain joins TRBV7-8 to TRBJ2-1, with unresolved D. What was sequenced was axillary lymph node tissue. This TCR was recovered from a female donor with breast cancer. Some clones in this sample may be carry-over from other donors' samples. The CDR3 loop is CASSTNVNEQFF. The DNA of the CDR3 is TGTGCCAGCAGCACGAACGTCAATGAGCAGTTCTTC.